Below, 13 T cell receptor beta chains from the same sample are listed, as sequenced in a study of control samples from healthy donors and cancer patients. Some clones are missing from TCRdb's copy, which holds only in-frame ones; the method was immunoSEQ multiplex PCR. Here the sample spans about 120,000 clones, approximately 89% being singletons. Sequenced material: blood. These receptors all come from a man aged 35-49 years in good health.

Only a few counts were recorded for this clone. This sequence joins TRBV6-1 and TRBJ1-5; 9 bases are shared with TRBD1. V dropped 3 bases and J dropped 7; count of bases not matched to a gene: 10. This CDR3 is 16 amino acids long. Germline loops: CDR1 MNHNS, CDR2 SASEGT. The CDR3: CASSDRAGQGWQPQHF. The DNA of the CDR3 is TGTGCCAGCAGTGACAGGGCGGGACAGGGCTGGCAGCCCCAGCATTTT.

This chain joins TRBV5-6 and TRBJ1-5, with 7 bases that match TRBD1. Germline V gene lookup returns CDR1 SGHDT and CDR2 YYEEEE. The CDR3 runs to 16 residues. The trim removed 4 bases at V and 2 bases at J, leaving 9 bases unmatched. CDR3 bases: TGTGCCAGCAGCATAACCCAGGGGGTCCGCAATCAGCCCCAGCATTTT. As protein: CASSITQGVRNQPQHF. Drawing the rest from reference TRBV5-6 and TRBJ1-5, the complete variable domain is DAGVTQSPTHLIKTRGQQVTLRCSPKSGHDTVSWYQQALGQGPQFIFQYYEEEERQRGNFPDRFSGHQFPNYSSELNVNALLLGDSALYLCASSITQGVRNQPQHFGDGTRLSIL.

In nucleotides, the CDR3 is TGTGCCAGCAGCTTGGCCTCGGTCAGTTCCTACGAGCAGTACTTC. Its translation is CASSLASVSSYEQYF. The rearrangement links TRBV5-5 to TRBJ2-7; D gene ambiguous. CDR3 size: 15 residues. V lost 0 bases and J 1 base, leaving 11 bases between the germline ends. Germline V gene lookup returns CDR1 SGHKS and CDR2 YYEKEE (reference sequence).

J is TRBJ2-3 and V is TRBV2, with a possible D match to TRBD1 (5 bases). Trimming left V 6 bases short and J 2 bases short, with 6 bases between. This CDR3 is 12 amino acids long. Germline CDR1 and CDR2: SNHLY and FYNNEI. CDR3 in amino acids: CASRDNTDTQYF. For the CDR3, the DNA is TGTGCCAGCAGGGACAACACAGATACGCAGTATTTT.

DNA for the CDR3: TGTGCCAGCAGGTCCACCGGGACACTGGACTACGAGCAGTACTTC. This translates into CASRSTGTLDYEQYF. The V call is TRBV6-5, the J call TRBJ2-7, with D perhaps matching TRBD1 (6 bases). This CDR3 has 15 residues. CDR1 MNHEY and CDR2 SVGAGI come from the germline V gene. V was clipped by 6 bases and J by 3 bases, with 18 bases between them.

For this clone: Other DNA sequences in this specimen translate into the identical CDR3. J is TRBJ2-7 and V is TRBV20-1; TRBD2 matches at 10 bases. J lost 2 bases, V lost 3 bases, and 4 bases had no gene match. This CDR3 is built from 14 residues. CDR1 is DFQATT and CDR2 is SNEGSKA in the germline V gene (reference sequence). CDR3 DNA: TGCAGTGCTAGTAGTAGCGGGGGGACCTACGAGCAGTACTTC. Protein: CSASSSGGTYEQYF.

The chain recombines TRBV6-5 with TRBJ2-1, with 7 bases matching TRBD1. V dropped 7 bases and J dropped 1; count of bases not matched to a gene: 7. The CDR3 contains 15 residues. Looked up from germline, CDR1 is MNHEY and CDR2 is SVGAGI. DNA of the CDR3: TGTGCCAGCAACAGGGGTTGGGGGTCCTACAATGAGCAGTTCTTC. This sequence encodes CASNRGWGSYNEQFF.

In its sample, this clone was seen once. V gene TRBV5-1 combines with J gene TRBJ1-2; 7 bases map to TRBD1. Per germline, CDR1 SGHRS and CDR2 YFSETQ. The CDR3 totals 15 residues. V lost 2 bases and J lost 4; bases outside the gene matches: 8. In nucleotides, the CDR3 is TGCGCCAGCAGCTTAACAGGGGAGTCCTTCTATGGCTACACCTTC. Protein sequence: CASSLTGESFYGYTF.

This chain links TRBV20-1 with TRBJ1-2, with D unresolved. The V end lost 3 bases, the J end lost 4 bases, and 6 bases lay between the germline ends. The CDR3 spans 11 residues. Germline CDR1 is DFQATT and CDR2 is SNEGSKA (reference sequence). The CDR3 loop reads CSARGTYGYTF. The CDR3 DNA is TGCAGTGCTAGGGGTACCTATGGCTACACCTTC.

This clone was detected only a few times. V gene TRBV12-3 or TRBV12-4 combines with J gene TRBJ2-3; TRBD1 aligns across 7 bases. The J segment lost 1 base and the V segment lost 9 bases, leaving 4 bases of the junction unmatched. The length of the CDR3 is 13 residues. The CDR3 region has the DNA TGTGCCAGTAGTAGGGGGCGCACAGATACGCAGTATTTT. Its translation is CASSRGRTDTQYF.

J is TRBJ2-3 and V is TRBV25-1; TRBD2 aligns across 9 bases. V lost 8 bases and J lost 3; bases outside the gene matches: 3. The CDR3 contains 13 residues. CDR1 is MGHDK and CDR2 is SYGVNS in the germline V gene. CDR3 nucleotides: TGTGCCAGCGTCGGACTAGCGACAGATACGCAGTATTTT. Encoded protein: CASVGLATDTQYF.

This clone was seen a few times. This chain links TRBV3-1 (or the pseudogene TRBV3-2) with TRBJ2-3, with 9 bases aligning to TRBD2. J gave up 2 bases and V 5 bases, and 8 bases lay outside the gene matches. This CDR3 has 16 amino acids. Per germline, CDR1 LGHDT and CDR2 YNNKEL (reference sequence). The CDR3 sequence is CASSKRGGGNTDTQYF. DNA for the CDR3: TGTGCCAGCAGCAAGCGCGGGGGGGGTAACACAGATACGCAGTATTTT.

CDR3 in DNA: TGTGCCACCAGTGACACACAGGGGGCGTTCACCGGGGAGCTGTTTTTT. It specifies CATSDTQGAFTGELFF. The rearrangement links TRBV24-1 to TRBJ2-2; the match to TRBD1 covers 9 bases. The CDR3 extends over 16 amino acids. J was trimmed by 4 bases and V by 4 bases; bases with no gene match: 6. CDR1 and CDR2 from the germline V gene are KGHDR and SFDVKD.